What follows is one TCR beta chain and its context. The sample originates from a study of blood T cells in healthy people across ages. The V end lost 3 bases, the J end lost 2 bases, and 11 bases lay between the germline ends. This CDR3 has 14 amino acids. Looked up from germline, CDR1 is SGDLS and CDR2 is YYNGEE. Next came a second PCR, run for about 7 to 12 cycles, which used a sample-barcoded 5' primer along with a J-beta primer mix. TCRdb reprocessed the 5' RACE reads via MiXCR and lists one record per CDR3 protein. The sample has about 930,000 distinct CDR3 sequences, roughly 28% seen once. The data also belong to a second study, concerning T cells of mothers and their children.

The rearrangement joins TRBV9 to TRBJ2-5, with D possibly TRBD1 on 6 matching bases. The sample taken for sequencing was blood. This sequence originates from a woman in her 40s in good health. CDR3 coding DNA: TGTGCCAGCAGCGCACGGACAGCTCAAGAGACCCAGTACTTC. Amino acids: CASSARTAQETQYF.